This is a list of T cell receptor beta chains from one sample in a study of CD8 T cells in Susac syndrome. TCRdb reprocessed the immunoSEQ multiplex PCR reads via MiXCR and lists one record per CDR3 protein. The table lists about 210,000 distinct CDR3 sequences, around 93% of them singletons. Sequences were obtained from CD4+ T cells from PBMCs. These receptors originate from a human donor with multiple sclerosis. Each CDR3 is given with its conserved first and last residue. A D gene is named only where the DNA matches it firmly. Not every row has a clone size; where given, it reads once, few, many or a size class.

j_call,clone_size,v_call,d_call,cdr3_nt,cdr3_aa
TRBJ2-3,.,TRBV5-1,.,TGCGCCAGCAGCTTGCGGACGAGCACAGATACGCAGTATTTT,CASSLRTSTDTQYF
TRBJ2-2,.,TRBV9,TRBD2,TGTGCCAGCAGCGTCCTAGCGGGAGGGAGCGGGGAGCTGTTTTTT,CASSVLAGGSGELFF
TRBJ1-3,.,TRBV2,.,TGTGCCAGCAGTCAAGACAGACGCTCTGGAAACACCATATATTTT,CASSQDRRSGNTIYF
TRBJ1-6,.,TRBV5-6,.,TGTGCCAGCAGCCAAGACCACAGGCTCGGGACCCTCCACTTT,CASSQDHRLGTLHF
TRBJ2-1,.,TRBV24-1,.,TGTGCCACCAGTGATGCTAATACTGGGACGCCCGAGCAGTTCTTC,CATSDANTGTPEQFF
TRBJ2-5,few,TRBV20-1,.,TGCAGTGCTAGAGCCCAAGAGACCCAGTACTTC,CSARAQETQYF
TRBJ2-5,.,TRBV28,.,TGTGCCAGCAGCATCTACAGGGAAGAGACCCAGTACTTC,CASSIYREETQYF
TRBJ2-2,.,TRBV5-1,.,TGCGCCAGCAGCTTGGAACGGGCGGACGGGGAGCTGTTTTTT,CASSLERADGELFF
TRBJ1-1,.,TRBV12-3/TRBV12-4,.,TGTGCCAGCAGTTTAGGGGGTGGAGACACTGAAGCTTTCTTT,CASSLGGGDTEAFF
TRBJ2-5,.,TRBV30,TRBD1,TGTGCCTGGACCGGGACAGGTAACCAAGAGACCCAGTACTTC,CAWTGTGNQETQYF
TRBJ2-1,.,TRBV18,TRBD1,TGTGCCAGCTCACCCAATACAGGGGCCAATGAGCAGTTCTTC,CASSPNTGANEQFF
TRBJ1-1,few,TRBV18,TRBD1,TGTGCCAGCTCACTAACAGGGGGGAACACTGAAGCTTTCTTT,CASSLTGGNTEAFF
TRBJ2-7,.,TRBV19,.,TGTGCCAGTAGTGGACAGCAATACGAGCAGTACTTC,CASSGQQYEQYF
TRBJ1-6,.,TRBV3-1,.,TGTGCCAGCAGCGCTGGACATGATAATTCACCCCTCCACTTT,CASSAGHDNSPLHF
TRBJ1-1,.,TRBV5-1,TRBD1,TGCGCCAGCAGCTTAGCGGACAGGGGGGAAGCTTTCTTT,CASSLADRGEAFF
TRBJ2-2,.,TRBV7-3,.,TGTGCCAGCAGCTTAACGGGATCGAGCGGCACCGGGGAGCTGTTTTTT,CASSLTGSSGTGELFF
TRBJ1-1,once,TRBV3-1,.,TGTGCCAGCAGTCGTAGCACTGAAGCTTTCTTT,CASSRSTEAFF
TRBJ2-2,.,TRBV29-1,.,TGCAGCGTTGTACCCCGCACCGGGGAGCTGTTTTTT,CSVVPRTGELFF
TRBJ2-3,.,TRBV11-3,.,TGTGCCAGCAGCTCCCGGGGAGGGACAGAAAGCACAGATACGCAGTATTTT,CASSSRGGTESTDTQYF
TRBJ1-1,.,TRBV29-1,TRBD1,TGCAGCGAAGCCCCAGGGGGCACTGAAGCTTTCTTT,CSEAPGGTEAFF
TRBJ2-7,.,TRBV18,.,TGTGCCAGCTCATACACAGGGATGGACGAGCAGTACTTC,CASSYTGMDEQYF
TRBJ1-1,.,TRBV27,.,TGTGCCAGCAGTGAGGGATGGTGGACTGAAGCTTTCTTT,CASSEGWWTEAFF
TRBJ2-3,.,TRBV6-6,.,TGTGCCAGCAGTTACGGAGACAGAAGCACAGATACGCAGTATTTT,CASSYGDRSTDTQYF
TRBJ1-1,.,TRBV29-1,.,TGCAGCGGAATCAAGGGGACTGAAGCTTTCTTT,CSGIKGTEAFF
TRBJ1-6,.,TRBV3-1,TRBD1,TGTGCCAGCAGCCTCGCCACCGGGACAGGGCATTCACCCCTCCACTTT,CASSLATGTGHSPLHF
TRBJ1-2,.,TRBV5-1,.,TGCGCCAGCAGCTTGGAACAGGGTCGCTATGGCTACACCTTC,CASSLEQGRYGYTF
TRBJ1-5,.,TRBV18,.,TGTGCCAGCTCACCAACGGGAGAAGATAGCAATCAGCCCCAGCATTTT,CASSPTGEDSNQPQHF
TRBJ1-2,.,TRBV14,.,TGTGCCAGCAGCCAAGATAGGTTTATCTATGGCTACACCTTC,CASSQDRFIYGYTF
TRBJ2-7,.,TRBV6-5,.,TGTGCCAGCCACCGAGGGGGGAACTCCTACGAGCAGTACTTC,CASHRGGNSYEQYF
TRBJ2-5,few,TRBV6-1,.,TGTGCCAGCAAGTCAGGGGTAGTAGGAGAGACCCAGTACTTC,CASKSGVVGETQYF
TRBJ2-1,.,TRBV19,.,TGTGCCAGTAGTTTGGGACGACCACCGGATGAGCAGTTCTTC,CASSLGRPPDEQFF
TRBJ2-1,.,TRBV9,.,TGTGCCAGCAGCGCACAACAGGGTACCAACAATGAGCAGTTCTTC,CASSAQQGTNNEQFF
TRBJ1-1,.,TRBV9,TRBD1,TGTGCCAGCAGCGTAGCCCCGGACGACAGGGGGAGTGAAGCTTTCTTT,CASSVAPDDRGSEAFF
TRBJ1-1,.,TRBV5-4,.,TGTGCCAGCAGCCGGGAGGGAAACATGAACACTGAAGCTTTCTTT,CASSREGNMNTEAFF
TRBJ1-1,.,TRBV3-1,.,TGTGCCAGCAGCCTGGGGCGGTCCTTGAACACTGAAGCTTTCTTT,CASSLGRSLNTEAFF
TRBJ2-5,.,TRBV5-6,.,TGTGCCAGCAACCTGGGACTCCAAGGCGAGACCCAGTACTTC,CASNLGLQGETQYF
TRBJ1-2,.,TRBV4-1,TRBD1,TGCGCCAGCAGCCAAGATGCGACAGGGCCTAATGGCTACACCTTC,CASSQDATGPNGYTF
TRBJ2-3,.,TRBV18,.,TGTGCCAGCTCACCACTCCAAGGGGCCACAGATACGCAGTATTTT,CASSPLQGATDTQYF
TRBJ2-1,.,TRBV29-1,.,TGCAGCGCCGCGGGCCAGACTCGCAATGAGCAGTTCTTC,CSAAGQTRNEQFF
TRBJ2-5,.,TRBV3-1,.,TGTGCCAGCAGCCACGCAGGGATCCAAGAGACCCAGTACTTC,CASSHAGIQETQYF
TRBJ1-6,.,TRBV20-1,.,TGCAGTGCTAGAGTGGGCAGGGGATTTGGATCACCCCTCCACTTT,CSARVGRGFGSPLHF
TRBJ1-4,once,TRBV29-1,.,TGCAGTATTGAGGGGTCAACTAATGAAAAACTGTTTTTT,CSIEGSTNEKLFF
TRBJ1-1,.,TRBV5-1,.,TGCGCCAGCGGGGATAGGCCAGAAGGAGCTTTCTTT,CASGDRPEGAFF
TRBJ2-7,.,TRBV18,TRBD1,TGTGCCAGCTCACGGACAGGAGTCGAGCAGTACTTC,CASSRTGVEQYF
TRBJ2-3,.,TRBV15,TRBD1,TGTGCCACCAGCAGAGGGACAGGGAGAAACACAGATACGCAGTATTTT,CATSRGTGRNTDTQYF
TRBJ1-2,.,TRBV10-3,TRBD1,TGTGCCATCAGTAAGGGACAGGGGTCTGGCTACACCTTC,CAISKGQGSGYTF
TRBJ2-1,once,TRBV18,.,TGTGCCAGCTCACCAGGTGCGACAGACAATGAGCAGTTCTTC,CASSPGATDNEQFF
TRBJ2-2,.,TRBV4-1,.,TGCGCCAGCAGCCAAGATGGCAGGGGGGACACCGGGGAGCTGTTTTTT,CASSQDGRGDTGELFF
TRBJ2-1,once,TRBV6-4,TRBD1,TGTGCCAGCAGTGCCGAGACAGGGTCCCATGAGCAGTTCTTC,CASSAETGSHEQFF
TRBJ2-5,.,TRBV7-9,.,TGTGCCAGCAGCACTCAGGGTTTGAAGACCCAGTACTTC,CASSTQGLKTQYF
TRBJ1-4,.,TRBV20-1,TRBD1,TGCAGTGCTTCCGGACAGGGTGGTGAAAAACTGTTTTTT,CSASGQGGEKLFF